This entry concerns a single T cell receptor (beta chain). The target antigen is unknown. These data come from a study of T cells in Graves' hyperthyroidism and ophthalmopathy. Patients were aged 18 to 65, had disease duration under 2 months, and had newly diagnosed hyperthyroidism. Researchers barred patients who had uncontrolled infection, other autoimmune disease, pregnancy or lactation. For the diagnoses, clinical symptoms, serum thyroxine and TRAb, thyroid ultrasound and orbital computed tomography were used. Researchers took RNA transcripts and amplified the TCR beta CDR3 regions from them. A set of HTBI primers served as the primers for a first-round RT-PCR of the TCR CDR3. Using its own MiXCR run on the multiplex PCR reads, TCRdb lists one record per CDR3 protein. The data hold 40,000 to 55,000 distinct CDR3 sequences, with about half observed a single time. The CDR3 spans 15 residues. V shed 3 bases and J 5 bases; nucleotides not matched to a gene: 10. Per the germline V gene, CDR1 is DFQATT and CDR2 is SNEGSKA (reference sequence).

Points from the study as a whole: Blood samples included most of the expanded thyroid clonotypes exceeding 0.001.

Material for sequencing was peripheral blood or thyroid tissue (not recorded which). The TCR sequence derives from a woman between 50 and 59 years old with Graves' hyperthyroidism. This sequence joins TRBV20-1 and TRBJ2-7; 10 bases line up with TRBD1. The CDR3: CSARGGGTGADEQYF. The CDR3 DNA reads TGCAGTGCTAGGGGGGGCGGGACAGGGGCCGACGAGCAGTACTTC.